Listed here are 20 T cell receptor beta chains from one sample, sequenced in a study of blood T cells in healthy people across ages (dated by TCRdb to the mid-2010s). The library was prepared using 5' RACE. Reads for this sample came from an Illumina HiSeq 2500. A second PCR of about 6 to 11 cycles was performed with a sample-barcoded 5' primer and a J-beta primer mix. TCRdb redid the processing of the public reads, applying fastp at Q25 and MiXCR, and retained in-frame beta chains. Rows are unified per CDR3 protein, each entry keeping the most common DNA and genes. The sample table contains roughly 1,800,000 distinct CDR3 sequences; only one count was recorded for around half of them. The ten most abundant clones make up roughly 2.1% of the sample. Material: blood. Receptors were obtained from a woman aged 40 to 55 in good health.

Only one count was recorded for this clonotype. The rearrangement joins TRBV20-1 to TRBJ2-1, with 11 bases fitting TRBD1. This CDR3 contains 16 residues. V shed 3 bases and J 3 bases; nucleotides not matched to a gene: 7. Germline lookup yields CDR1 DFQATT and CDR2 SNEGSKA (reference sequence). In DNA form, the CDR3 reads TGCAGTGCTAGGGAAAGGGGGACAGGGGGCTACAATGAGCAGTTCTTC. Translating gives CSARERGTGGYNEQFF.

The V and J genes are TRBV20-1 and TRBJ1-4, with D possibly being TRBD1 (5 bases). This CDR3 is 14 amino acids long. Per germline, CDR1 DFQATT and CDR2 SNEGSKA (reference sequence). The germline V and J ends were trimmed by 3 bases and 4 bases, with 12 bases remaining between them. For the CDR3, the DNA is TGCAGTGCTAGTCCCGACAGAAATAATGAAAAACTGTTTTTT. This sequence encodes CSASPDRNNEKLFF.

The rearrangement uses TRBV11-1 and TRBJ2-1; D not certain. V was trimmed by 5 bases and J by 5 bases, leaving 13 bases between them. Looked up from germline, CDR1 is SGHAT and CDR2 is FQDESV (reference sequence). This CDR3 comprises 14 residues. The CDR3 here is CASSETWVHNEQFF. The CDR3, as DNA: TGTGCCAGCAGCGAGACATGGGTACACAATGAGCAGTTCTTC. Filled out from reference TRBV11-1 and TRBJ2-1, the complete variable domain reads EAEVAQSPRYKITEKSQAVAFWCDPISGHATLYWYRQILGQGPELLVQFQDESVVDDSQLPKDRFSAERLKGVDSTLKIQPAELGDSAMYLCASSETWVHNEQFFGPGTRLTVL.

The table lists this clonotype with a count of one. The CDR3 sequence: CASSFRQVNQPQHF. CDR3 bases: TGTGCCAGCAGTTTTCGACAGGTAAATCAGCCCCAGCATTTT. J is TRBJ1-5 and V is TRBV12-3 or TRBV12-4; perhaps TRBD1 as D (6 bases). Trimming pared 3 bases from V and 4 bases from J, leaving 10 bases between. CDR3 length: 14 residues.

The V call is TRBV7-6, the J call TRBJ2-5; TRBD2 is a possible D gene (6 bases). Judging by the DNA end, TRBJ2-7 fits better; the J call may be wrong. This CDR3 has 13 residues. Germline V gives CDR1 SGHVS, CDR2 FNYEAQ. The CDR3, as DNA: TGTGCCAGCACCCCCGGGGAGGACTACGAGCAGTACTTC. It encodes CASTPGEDYEQYF.

The chain uses TRBV6-2 or TRBV6-3 and TRBJ1-2; no definite D call. The CDR3 sequence is 12 residues long. CDR1 is MNHEY and CDR2 is SVGEGT in the germline V gene. Trimming removed 7 bases at V and 2 bases at J, with 8 bases between. CDR3 sequence reads: CASMERNYGYTF. CDR3 sequence (DNA): TGTGCCAGCATGGAGAGAAACTATGGCTACACCTTC.

This clonotype showed up many times. The gene calls are TRBV29-1 and TRBJ2-5; D possibly corresponds to TRBD1 (5 bases). V shed 4 bases and J shed 2 bases, with 8 bases lying between them. Germline V gives CDR1 SQVTM, CDR2 ANQGSEA. The CDR3 contains 12 residues. The CDR3 nucleotides read TGCAGCGTTGGCAGGGCGCAAGAGACCCAGTACTTC. Encoded protein: CSVGRAQETQYF. Variable domain in full (rest from reference TRBV29-1 and TRBJ2-5): SAVISQKPSRDICQRGTSLTIQCQVDSQVTMMFWYRQQPGQSLTLIATANQGSEATYESGFVIDKFPISRPNLTFSTLTVSNMSPEDSSIYLCSVGRAQETQYFGPGTRLLVL.

The table lists this clonotype with a few counts. The chain links TRBV7-9 to TRBJ2-7; D gene uncertain. V dropped 5 bases and J dropped 2 bases, with 16 bases sitting between them. This CDR3 has 15 amino acids. Germline values: CDR1 SEHNR, CDR2 FQNEAQ (reference sequence). CDR3 DNA sequence: TGTGCCAGCAGCCTAAGTGGCTTTTCACCCTACGAGCAGTACTTC. This encodes CASSLSGFSPYEQYF.

In its sample, this clonotype was seen a few times. The chain combines TRBV24-1 with TRBJ2-1; TRBD1 agrees at 9 bases. Germline assignment: CDR1 KGHDR and CDR2 SFDVKD. This CDR3 has 16 residues. The J segment lost 6 bases and the V segment lost 9 bases, leaving 14 bases of the junction unmatched. The CDR3 DNA reads as TGTGCCACCCCCGGGCCGGGACAGGGAAGTGGCAATGAGCAGTTCTTC. Translated, it gives CATPGPGQGSGNEQFF.

The chain is built from TRBV11-2 and TRBJ2-7; a weak D match, TRBD1 (6 bases). Between the trimmed V and J ends, which lost 8 bases and 2 bases, there was a span of 22 bases. From germline, CDR1 is SGHAT and CDR2 FQNNGV. The CDR3 loop spans 16 amino acids. CDR3 DNA sequence: TGTGCCAGCGAGAATCCGTCCAGGGGCCCAACCTACGAGCAGTACTTC. Translation: CASENPSRGPTYEQYF.

This clonotype was counted only a few times. V is TRBV5-1 and J is TRBJ2-5; no reliable D call. CDR3 size: 13 residues. V was trimmed by 5 bases and J by 5 bases, leaving 13 bases between them. Germline assignment: CDR1 SGHRS and CDR2 YFSETQ. The CDR3 is CASRWIDRETQYF. CDR3 nucleotide sequence: TGCGCCAGCAGATGGATCGACCGCGAGACCCAGTACTTC.

This clonotype was seen just once. This sequence joins TRBV6-5 and TRBJ2-7; 14 positions agree with TRBD2. The length of the CDR3 is 21 residues. The junction had 14 bases not matched to a gene; V was cut back by 1 base and J by 0 bases. Germline V lookup: CDR1 MNHEY, CDR2 SVGAGI. CDR3 in amino acids: CASSYWEPGLAGADRSYEQYF. Here the CDR3 DNA reads TGTGCCAGCAGTTACTGGGAACCGGGACTAGCGGGGGCAGACCGCTCCTACGAGCAGTACTTC.

This chain connects TRBV28 to TRBJ2-7, with TRBD1 matching 9 bases. V trimming: 5 bases; J trimming: 1 base; junction bases outside the gene matches: 6. The CDR3 consists of 15 residues. Germline V lookup: CDR1 MDHEN, CDR2 SYDVKM. Written as DNA, the CDR3 is TGTGCCAGCAGTCGGACAGGGGTGATATCCTACGAGCAGTACTTC. Translating gives CASSRTGVISYEQYF.

The chain employs TRBV20-1 and TRBJ2-7, with TRBD1 identical over 9 bases. The end of the DNA is better explained by TRBJ2-5, so the J call may be wrong. CDR1 and CDR2 (germline): DFQATT, SNEGSKA (reference sequence). The CDR3 sequence is 15 residues long. CDR3 in amino acids: CSARPRQGGWETQYF. In DNA, the CDR3 is TGCAGTGCTAGACCGAGACAGGGGGGATGGGAGACCCAGTACTTC.

As concerns this clonotype: A read error may explain this, as a much larger clone is one base away. The rearrangement links TRBV5-1 to TRBJ2-1; 8 bases match TRBD1. Germline CDR1 is SGHRS and CDR2 is YFSETQ. The CDR3 consists of 16 residues. The CDR3 spells CANSYQGASSYNEQFF. The CDR3, as DNA: TGCGCCAACAGCTACCAGGGGGCAAGCTCCTACAATGAGCAGTTCTTC.

This rearrangement joins TRBV5-8 to TRBJ2-7, with TRBD2 as a possible D gene (6 bases). The CDR3 is made up of 15 amino acids. Germline loops: CDR1 SGHTS, CDR2 YDEGEE. Deletions cut 5 bases from V and 0 bases from J, with 15 bases between. The CDR3 nucleotides read TGTGCCAGCAGTTATTACGGGACTTACTCCTACGAGCAGTACTTC. Translating gives CASSYYGTYSYEQYF.

The V gene is TRBV19, the J gene TRBJ2-7, with 7 bases fitting TRBD2. J gave up 7 bases and V 3 bases, and 3 bases lay outside the gene matches. This CDR3 has 12 residues. CDR1 and CDR2 from the germline V gene are LNHDA and SQIVND (reference sequence). CDR3 nucleotide sequence: TGTGCCAGTAGTATGCAAGCGGGAGAGCAGTACTTC. The encoded protein is CASSMQAGEQYF.

The chain combines TRBV11-1 with TRBJ2-5; 11 bases are shared with TRBD2. The better agreement between TRBJ2-7 and the DNA end casts doubt on the J call. The CDR3 has 13 amino acids. Germline V gene lookup returns CDR1 SGHAT and CDR2 FQDESV (reference sequence). CDR3 residues: CASKLAGAYEQYF. CDR3 in DNA: TGTGCCAGCAAACTAGCGGGGGCCTACGAGCAGTACTTC.

The genes are TRBV29-1 and TRBJ2-3; D remains unclear. Germline V gives CDR1 SQVTM, CDR2 ANQGSEA. V dropped 4 bases and J dropped 8 bases, with 7 bases sitting between them. The CDR3 totals 10 residues. The CDR3 DNA follows: TGCAGCGTTGTTGTTGGTACGCAGTATTTT. Translated: CSVVVGTQYF.

With regard to this clonotype: One end of the junction fails to match germline, which may point to a read error. The chain uses TRBV7-2 and TRBJ1-6; 7 positions match TRBD1. Germline lookup yields CDR1 SGHTA and CDR2 FQGNSA. The CDR3 runs 16 residues. As DNA, the CDR3 is TGTGCCAGCAGTTTAGCGGAGGGACAGAGGCGCTCACCCCTCCACTTT. Its translation: CASSLAEGQRRSPLHF.